One T cell receptor (beta chain) is described in this entry. Which antigen it targets is not known. No base quality information exists; no much larger clone differs at one position. This CDR3 is also generated by other DNA sequences in the sample. Its CDR3 holds 14 amino acids, cysteine through phenylalanine. Only the CDR3 part of the read is kept: 42 bases, read in frame from the first base. CDR1 and CDR2 are read off the germline V gene (reference sequence) as LGHDT and YNNKEL. A distance of 10 bases separates the germline ends of V and J, which lose 4 bases and 1 base respectively. The record originates from a study of blood T cell repertoires in COVID-19 (dated by TCRdb to the early 2020s). Regarding the research as a whole: Samples from collaborators originated in the United States, Italy and Spain and spanned both the acute and convalescent phases of COVID-19. The material from the prospective study consisted of cDNA or gDNA derived from T cells, B-cell-depleted T cells, or PBMCs. Subjects who had been exposed to COVID-19, were actively infected with it, or had recovered from it provided the deeply sampled blood TCRbeta repertoires that made up the dataset. The repertoires were released in a freely available public database meant as a resource for research on the immune response to SARS-CoV-2. Samples came from the ongoing ImmuneRACE study (first 160 participants) plus 1,254 subjects from 6 global collaborators. Sample metadata almost always included a de-identified subject ID, COVID-19 status, age in years and sex. Where available, HLA class I and class II types were taken from metadata supplied by the sample provider and were not determined by assay-based typing. Findings and caveats that apply to the study as a whole: The quantity of clinical and demographic metadata differed by source and by participant and was supplied without curation.

In Seattle, one collaborating source enrolled patients while the infection was active and tracked those patients longitudinally over the course of disease. The collaborating institutions used their own protocols to collect whole blood in K2EDTA tubes. For TCRbeta analysis, collaborators shipped samples as frozen whole blood, isolated PBMCs, or DNA extracted from either of those sample types. TCRbeta CDR3 regions were amplified from genomic DNA using the immunoSEQ Assay, a bias-controlled multiplex PCR. As for the authors' bioinformatics: The number of nucleated cells in each sample was estimated by amplification of reference gene primers within the assay. To quantify the absolute abundance of each unique TCRbeta CDR3 rearrangement, sequence reads were collapsed and filtered. For each sample, productive Simpson clonality was calculated by taking the square root of Simpson's diversity index across productive rearrangements. TCRdb provides this immuneACCESS table in a form limited to in-frame rearrangements. Some clones are lacking; in checked studies, under half of them reflect an unresolved V gene, and why the rest are absent is not known. From that table come the V and J calls and clone size; the DNA was used to work out D and trimming. The sample table holds fewer than 650,000 clones, of which 85% to 90% were seen once. The top ten clonotypes cover about 8% of the sample.

Here the chain combines TRBV3-1 (or the pseudogene TRBV3-2) and TRBJ1-1; the D gene is possibly TRBD1, with 6 bases matching. This clonotype was sampled from a woman aged 45-60 years with COVID-19, enrolled during active disease. The sequenced sample was peripheral blood. The CDR3 reads CASSRSDRNTEAFF. The DNA sequence is TGTGCCAGCAGCCGATCGGACAGGAACACTGAAGCTTTCTTT.